This T cell receptor (beta chain) was recorded in a study of OX40 agonist ivuxolimab in advanced cancers. At the level of the study: Treatment received earlier with anti-PD-1, anti-PD-L1 or anti-CTLA-4 agents was allowed, and roughly 40% had some.

The protocol was immunoSEQ multiplex PCR, while the TCRdb copy is restricted to in-frame clones and leaves out a portion. This sample has about 54,000 clones; approximately 90% occur once, and the top ten carry around 1.5%. This CDR3 is 13 amino acids long. The V gene end was trimmed by 9 bases and the J gene end by 1 base; junction bases not matched to a gene: 4. Per the germline V gene, CDR1 is KGHSH and CDR2 is LQKENI. The study, taken as a whole, reports: There was clonal expansion of CD4+ and CD8+ blood T cells by week 6 at 0.1 to 3.0 mg/kg. CD4+ T cells averaged fewer expanded clones than CD8+ T cells.

About this clone: Antigen unknown.

The chain joins TRBV18 to TRBJ2-3; 7 bases match TRBD1. The source material was CD4+ or CD8+ T cells sorted from blood, sampled in a trial of the OX40 agonist ivuxolimab. This clonotype was sampled from an adult with an advanced solid tumor such as melanoma, head and neck, liver or kidney cancer. Here the CDR3 reads CASFTGGTDTQYF. The DNA for the CDR3 is TGTGCCAGTTTCACAGGGGGCACAGATACGCAGTATTTT.